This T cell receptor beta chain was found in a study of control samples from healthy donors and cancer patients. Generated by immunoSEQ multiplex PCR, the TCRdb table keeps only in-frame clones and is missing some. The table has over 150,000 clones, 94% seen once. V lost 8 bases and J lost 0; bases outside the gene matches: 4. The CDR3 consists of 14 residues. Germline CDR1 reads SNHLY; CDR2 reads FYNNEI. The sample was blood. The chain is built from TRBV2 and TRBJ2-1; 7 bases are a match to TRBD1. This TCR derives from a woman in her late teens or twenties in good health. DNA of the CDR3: TGTGCCAGCCTCCGGGACAGCTCCTACAATGAGCAGTTCTTC. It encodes CASLRDSSYNEQFF.